This TCR beta chain was observed in a study of shared clonotypes between healthy human individuals. The naive CD8 fraction comprised CD45RO-negative cells positively selected for CCR7 and excluded terminally differentiated effector memory CD45RA+ cells. The donors, healthy adults who were HIV-negative, had experienced no recent acute infections or vaccinations. The CDR3 spans 13 residues. CDR1 MNHEY and CDR2 SMNVEV come from the germline V gene (reference sequence). The V segment lost 0 bases and the J segment 13 bases; nucleotides outside the gene matches: 4. Sequenced by immunoSEQ multiplex PCR; TCRdb stores in-frame clones only, minus some. The sample lists 700,000 to 950,000 clones, 96% occurring once.

Sequenced sample: naive CD8+ T cells sorted from blood. This sequence joins TRBV27 and TRBJ1-4; TRBD1 aligns across 8 bases. The receptor comes from a man under 40 in good health. The CDR3 protein is CASSLSRDRGLFF. The CDR3 coding sequence is TGTGCCAGCAGTTTATCCCGAGACAGGGGACTGTTTTTT.